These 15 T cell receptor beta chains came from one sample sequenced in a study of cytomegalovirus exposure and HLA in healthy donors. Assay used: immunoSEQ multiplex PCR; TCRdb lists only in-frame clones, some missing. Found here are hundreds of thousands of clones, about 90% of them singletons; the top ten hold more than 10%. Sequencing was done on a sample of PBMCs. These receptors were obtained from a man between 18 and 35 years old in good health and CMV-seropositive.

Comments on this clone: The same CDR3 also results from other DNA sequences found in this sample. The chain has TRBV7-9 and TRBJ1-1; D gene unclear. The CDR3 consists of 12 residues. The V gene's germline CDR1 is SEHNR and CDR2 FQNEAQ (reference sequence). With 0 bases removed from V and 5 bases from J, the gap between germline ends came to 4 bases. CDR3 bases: TGTGCCAGCAGCTTAGCGGGGACTGAAGCTTTCTTT. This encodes CASSLAGTEAFF.

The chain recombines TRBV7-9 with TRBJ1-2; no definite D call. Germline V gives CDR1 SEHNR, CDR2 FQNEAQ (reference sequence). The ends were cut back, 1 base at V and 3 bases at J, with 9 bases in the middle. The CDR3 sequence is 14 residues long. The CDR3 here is CASSLGGMDYGYTF. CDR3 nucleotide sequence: TGTGCCAGCAGCTTAGGGGGTATGGACTATGGCTACACCTTC.

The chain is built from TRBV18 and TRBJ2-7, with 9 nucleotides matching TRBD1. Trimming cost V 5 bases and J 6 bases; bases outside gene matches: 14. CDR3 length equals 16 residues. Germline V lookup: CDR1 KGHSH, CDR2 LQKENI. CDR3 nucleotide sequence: TGTGCCAGCTCAGCCACAGGGGGCCTAAATCTGGGCGAGCAGTACTTC. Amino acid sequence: CASSATGGLNLGEQYF.

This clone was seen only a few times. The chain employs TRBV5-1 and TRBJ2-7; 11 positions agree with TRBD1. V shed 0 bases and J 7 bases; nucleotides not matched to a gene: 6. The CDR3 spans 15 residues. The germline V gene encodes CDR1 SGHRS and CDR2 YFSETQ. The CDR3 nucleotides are TGCGCCAGCAGCTTGGATGGGACAGGGGGTCTTGAGCAGTACTTC. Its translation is CASSLDGTGGLEQYF.

The CDR3 region is CASSLGGPRAEAFF. As DNA, the CDR3 is TGCGCCAGCAGTCTGGGAGGTCCCCGGGCTGAAGCTTTCTTT. The chain joins TRBV5-1 to TRBJ1-1; no reliable D call. V lost 5 bases, J lost 6 bases, and 17 bases lay in between. CDR3 size: 14 residues. Germline-derived CDR1 and CDR2 are SGHRS and YFSETQ.

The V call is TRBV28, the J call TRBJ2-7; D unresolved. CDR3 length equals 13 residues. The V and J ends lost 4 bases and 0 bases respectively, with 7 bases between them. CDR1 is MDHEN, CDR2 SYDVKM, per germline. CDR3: CASSYRGSYEQYF. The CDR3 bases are TGTGCCAGCAGTTACCGAGGCTCCTACGAGCAGTACTTC.

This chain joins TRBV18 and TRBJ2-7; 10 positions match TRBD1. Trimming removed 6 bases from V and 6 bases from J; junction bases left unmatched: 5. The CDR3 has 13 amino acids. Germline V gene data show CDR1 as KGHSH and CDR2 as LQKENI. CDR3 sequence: CASSGQGKGEQYF. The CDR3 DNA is TGTGCCAGCTCGGGACAGGGGAAAGGCGAGCAGTACTTC.

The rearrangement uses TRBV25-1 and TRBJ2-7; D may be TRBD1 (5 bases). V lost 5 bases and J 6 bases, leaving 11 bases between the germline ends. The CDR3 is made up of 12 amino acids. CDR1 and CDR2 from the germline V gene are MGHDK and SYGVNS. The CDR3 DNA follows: TGTGCCAGCAGTTGGGTCACAGGCGAGCAGTACTTC. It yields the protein CASSWVTGEQYF.

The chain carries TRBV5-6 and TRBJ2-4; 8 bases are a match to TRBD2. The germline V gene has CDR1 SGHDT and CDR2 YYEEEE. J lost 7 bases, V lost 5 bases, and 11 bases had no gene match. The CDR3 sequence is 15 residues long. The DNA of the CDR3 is TGTGCCAGCAGAATAGCGGGGTCCTACGGCAACATTCAGTACTTC. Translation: CASRIAGSYGNIQYF.

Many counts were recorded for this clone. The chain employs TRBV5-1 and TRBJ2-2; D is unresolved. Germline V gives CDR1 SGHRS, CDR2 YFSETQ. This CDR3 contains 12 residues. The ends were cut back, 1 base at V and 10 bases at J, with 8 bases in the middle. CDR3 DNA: TGCGCCAGCAGCTTGCTGTTCCTGGAGCTGTTTTTT. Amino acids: CASSLLFLELFF.

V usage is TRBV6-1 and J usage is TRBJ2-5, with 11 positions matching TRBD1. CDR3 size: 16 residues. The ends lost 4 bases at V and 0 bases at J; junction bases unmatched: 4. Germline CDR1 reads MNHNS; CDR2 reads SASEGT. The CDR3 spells CASSVRDRGYQETQYF. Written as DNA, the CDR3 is TGTGCCAGCAGTGTCCGGGACAGGGGGTACCAAGAGACCCAGTACTTC.

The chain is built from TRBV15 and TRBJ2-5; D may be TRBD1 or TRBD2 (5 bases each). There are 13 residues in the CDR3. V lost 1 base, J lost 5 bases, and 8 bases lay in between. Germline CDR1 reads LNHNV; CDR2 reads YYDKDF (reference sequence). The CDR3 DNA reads TGTGCCACCAGCAGAGGAGGGACGGAGACCCAGTACTTC. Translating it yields CATSRGGTETQYF.

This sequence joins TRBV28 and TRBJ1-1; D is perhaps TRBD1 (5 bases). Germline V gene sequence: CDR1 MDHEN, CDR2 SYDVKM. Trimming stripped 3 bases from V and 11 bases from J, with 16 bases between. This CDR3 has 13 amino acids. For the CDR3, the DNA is TGTGCCAGCAGTTTGTTTCAGGGTTCTGGGGCTTTCTTT. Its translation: CASSLFQGSGAFF.

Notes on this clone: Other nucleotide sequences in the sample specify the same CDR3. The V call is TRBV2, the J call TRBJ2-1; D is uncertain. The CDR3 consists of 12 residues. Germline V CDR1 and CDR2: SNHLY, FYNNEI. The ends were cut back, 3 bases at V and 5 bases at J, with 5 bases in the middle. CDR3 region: CASSDFNNEQFF. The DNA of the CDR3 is TGTGCCAGCAGTGACTTCAACAATGAGCAGTTCTTC.

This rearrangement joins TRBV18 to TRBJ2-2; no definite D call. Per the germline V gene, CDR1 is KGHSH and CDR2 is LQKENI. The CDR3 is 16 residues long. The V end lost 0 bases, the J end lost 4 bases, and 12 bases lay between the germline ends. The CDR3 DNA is TGTGCCAGCTCACCACCGAGCCACCACGGCACCGGGGAGCTGTTTTTT. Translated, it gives CASSPPSHHGTGELFF.